The 25 T cell receptor beta chains presented below share a single source sample, sequenced in a study of T cells in localized non-small cell lung cancer. Here immunoSEQ multiplex PCR was the method, and the copy in TCRdb shows in-frame clones only, minus some. Of more than 40,000 clones in the sample, around 83% were seen once. Sequenced here: PBMCs, sampled before any cancer treatment. The receptors come from a man between 40 and 70 years old with stage II lung adenocarcinoma.

The chain links TRBV5-6 to TRBJ1-3; TRBD1 aligns across 7 bases. There are 16 residues in the CDR3. With V trimmed by 4 bases and J by 4 bases, 11 bases remained unmatched. Germline lookup yields CDR1 SGHDT and CDR2 YYEEEE. This CDR3 reads CASSPPRSGGGNTIYF. CDR3 DNA: TGTGCCAGCAGCCCGCCGCGTTCAGGGGGGGGAAACACCATATATTTT.

The V and J genes are TRBV6-5 and TRBJ2-5, with 7 bases that match TRBD1. The germline gives CDR1 MNHEY, CDR2 SVGAGI. V dropped 5 bases and J dropped 2; count of bases not matched to a gene: 2. The CDR3 runs to 13 residues. The CDR3 sequence is CASSPGQQETQYF. CDR3 nucleotide sequence: TGTGCCAGCAGTCCGGGACAGCAAGAGACCCAGTACTTC.

This clone came up a few times. The gene calls are TRBV14 and TRBJ2-7; TRBD2 agrees at 10 bases. Trimming cost V 4 bases and J 3 bases; bases outside gene matches: 3. This CDR3 is 14 amino acids long. Germline V gene sequence: CDR1 SGHDN, CDR2 FVKESK. CDR3 in amino acids: CASSLLAGDYEQYF. Here the CDR3 DNA reads TGTGCCAGCAGCCTCCTAGCGGGGGACTACGAGCAGTACTTC. Full variable domain (remainder filled in from reference TRBV14 and TRBJ2-7): EAGVTQFPSHSVIEKGQTVTLRCDPISGHDNLYWYRRVMGKEIKFLLHFVKESKQDESGMPNNRFLAERTGGTYSTLKVQPAELEDSGVYFCASSLLAGDYEQYFGPGTRLTVT.

The chain carries TRBV18 and TRBJ1-1, with 7 bases that match TRBD1. Germline CDR1 is KGHSH and CDR2 is LQKENI. With 5 bases clipped from V and 5 bases from J, the junction kept 5 bases outside the gene matches. CDR3 length: 13 residues. The CDR3, as DNA: TGTGCCAGCTCAACAGGGGTTGGAACTGAAGCTTTCTTT. Its translation: CASSTGVGTEAFF.

The chain recombines TRBV5-4 with TRBJ2-6; D possibly corresponds to TRBD1 (5 bases). This CDR3 is built from 18 residues. Germline CDR1 SGHNT, CDR2 YYREEE (reference sequence). The V end was cut by 0 bases, the J end by 4 bases, with 17 bases between. CDR3 region: CASSLVVVQGLGANVLTF. As DNA, the CDR3 is TGTGCCAGCAGCTTGGTCGTTGTCCAGGGCCTCGGGGCCAACGTCCTGACTTTC.

J is TRBJ2-1 and V is TRBV7-6; 7 positions match TRBD1. With V trimmed by 3 bases and J by 5 bases, 10 bases remained unmatched. This CDR3 is 16 amino acids long. Germline-derived CDR1 and CDR2 are SGHVS and FNYEAQ. As DNA, the CDR3 is TGTGCCAGCAGCTTCAGGACAGGCCCTCCTAACAATGAGCAGTTCTTC. Its translation is CASSFRTGPPNNEQFF.

V and J are TRBV6-6 and TRBJ1-1; D is unclear. Trimming took off 5 bases at V and 5 bases at J, with 12 bases between the two ends. CDR1 and CDR2 from the germline V gene are MNHNY and SVGAGI (reference sequence). The CDR3 contains 13 residues. The CDR3 loop reads CASSPNEDTEAFF. The CDR3 coding sequence is TGTGCCAGCAGTCCAAATGAGGATACTGAAGCTTTCTTT.

V is TRBV10-1 and J is TRBJ1-5; D gene ambiguous. The CDR3 loop spans 14 amino acids. CDR1 WNHNN and CDR2 SYGVQD come from the germline V gene (reference sequence). Trimming pared 1 base from V and 7 bases from J, leaving 11 bases between. The CDR3 DNA is TGCGCCAGCAGTGAGTGGTGGGTAGGGCAGCCCCAGCATTTT. Protein: CASSEWWVGQPQHF.

This clone is a singleton in its sample. The rearrangement uses TRBV9 and TRBJ1-1; no clear D. V was trimmed by 0 bases and J by 1 base, leaving 7 bases between them. Germline-derived CDR1 and CDR2 are SGDLS and YYNGEE. The CDR3 totals 14 residues. The CDR3, as DNA: TGTGCCAGCAGCGTAGGAGTCTCGAACACTGAAGCTTTCTTT. This sequence encodes CASSVGVSNTEAFF.

V gene TRBV30 combines with J gene TRBJ1-5; a weak D match, TRBD1 (6 bases). The CDR3 runs 16 residues. V was pared by 2 bases and J by 2 bases, with 16 bases between. The germline gives CDR1 GTSNPN, CDR2 SVGIG (reference sequence). CDR3 nucleotides: TGTGCCTGGAGTCCCCCCCCGAGGGGGGGCAATCAGCCCCAGCATTTT. Amino acids: CAWSPPPRGGNQPQHF.

This chain links TRBV20-1 with TRBJ2-1; D is undetermined. This CDR3 contains 11 residues. CDR1 is DFQATT and CDR2 is SNEGSKA in the germline V gene (reference sequence). Trimming cost V 0 bases and J 8 bases, with 5 bases left between them. The CDR3 spells CSAREVYEQFF. CDR3 DNA: TGCAGTGCTAGAGAGGTTTATGAGCAGTTCTTC.

The chain has TRBV6-4 and TRBJ2-1; D gene unclear. Germline loops: CDR1 MRHNA, CDR2 SNTAGT. V lost 0 bases and J lost 10, with 13 bases in between. The CDR3 covers 14 residues. The CDR3 loop reads CASSDSVETAEQFF. The CDR3 DNA follows: TGTGCCAGCAGTGACTCTGTCGAAACAGCGGAGCAGTTCTTC.

This clone was seen a handful of times. This chain joins TRBV14 and TRBJ1-2; TRBD1 matches at 9 bases. The CDR3 contains 14 residues. V lost 4 bases and J lost 3; bases outside the gene matches: 3. CDR1 is SGHDN and CDR2 is FVKESK in the germline V gene. DNA for the CDR3: TGTGCCAGCAGCCGGGACAGGGACCACTATGGCTACACCTTC. Its translation: CASSRDRDHYGYTF. The full variable domain, its missing parts supplied by reference TRBV14 and TRBJ1-2, is EAGVTQFPSHSVIEKGQTVTLRCDPISGHDNLYWYRRVMGKEIKFLLHFVKESKQDESGMPNNRFLAERTGGTYSTLKVQPAELEDSGVYFCASSRDRDHYGYTFGSGTRLTVV.

V is TRBV7-3 and J is TRBJ2-3; 8 bases map to TRBD2. Germline values: CDR1 SGHTA, CDR2 FQGTGA. The CDR3 spans 17 residues. Trimming at V came to 6 bases and at J to 4 bases, leaving 15 bases not matched to a gene. The CDR3 here is CASSFLPRGGRADTQYF. The CDR3 DNA reads as TGTGCCAGCAGTTTTCTCCCTCGGGGGGGCAGGGCAGATACGCAGTATTTT.

The J gene is TRBJ2-5, the V gene TRBV7-6; possibly TRBD1 or TRBD2 for D (5 bases each). Germline CDR1 SGHVS, CDR2 FNYEAQ. The CDR3 is made up of 16 amino acids. Trimming cost V 7 bases and J 5 bases, with 23 bases left between them. DNA for the CDR3: TGTGCCAGCACCCGAGAGGGCGCAGGGAGCAGGGAGACCCAGTACTTC. It codes for CASTREGAGSRETQYF. Looking up the rest from reference TRBV7-6 and TRBJ2-5 gives the full variable domain: GAGVSQSPRYKVTKRGQDVALRCDPISGHVSLYWYRQALGQGPEFLTYFNYEAQQDKSGLPNDRFSAERPEGSISTLTIQRTEQRDSAMYRCASTREGAGSRETQYFGPGTRLLVL.

The chain couples TRBV7-7 to TRBJ2-5; perhaps TRBD2 as D (6 bases). The CDR3 consists of 12 residues. V shed 5 bases and J shed 5 bases, with 9 bases lying between them. Germline lookup yields CDR1 SSHAT and CDR2 FNYEAQ (reference sequence). The CDR3 DNA reads as TGTGCCAGCAGCCCGACTAGGGAGACCCAGTACTTC. This codes for CASSPTRETQYF.

The chain uses TRBV5-1 and TRBJ2-1; D is unresolved. Germline V gene sequence: CDR1 SGHRS, CDR2 YFSETQ. The V end lost 0 bases, the J end lost 0 bases, and 13 bases lay between the germline ends. The CDR3 is made up of 17 amino acids. CDR3 in amino acids: CASSLAEWLGSYNEQFF. The CDR3 DNA reads TGCGCCAGCAGCTTGGCCGAATGGTTAGGCTCCTACAATGAGCAGTTCTTC. The full variable domain, rest sourced from reference TRBV5-1 and TRBJ2-1, is KAGVTQTPRYLIKTRGQQVTLSCSPISGHRSVSWYQQTPGQGLQFLFEYFSETQRNKGNFPGRFSGRQFSNSRSEMNVSTLELGDSALYLCASSLAEWLGSYNEQFFGPGTRLTVL.

The CDR3 spells CASSEGTYGTDTQYF. The CDR3 region has the DNA TGCGCCAGCAGTGAGGGAACCTATGGCACAGATACGCAGTATTTT. V gene TRBV10-2 combines with J gene TRBJ2-3; no reliable D call. The germline V and J ends were trimmed by 2 bases and 1 base, with 10 bases remaining between them. This CDR3 has 15 residues. CDR1 and CDR2 from the germline V gene are WSHSY and SAAADI.

This clone appeared a single time. The chain uses TRBV9 and TRBJ2-5, with 8 bases that match TRBD1. Losses at the gene ends were 4 bases for V and 5 bases for J; bases not matched to a gene: 10. The CDR3 covers 15 residues. Germline CDR1 and CDR2: SGDLS and YYNGEE. CDR3 nucleotide sequence: TGTGCCAGCAGCTCAGGACAGGGAAGTATGGAGACCCAGTACTTC. Translation: CASSSGQGSMETQYF.

This clone was picked up one time. The gene calls are TRBV7-8 and TRBJ1-2; weak D call: TRBD1 (5 bases). The V gene's germline CDR1 is SGHVS and CDR2 FQNEAQ. V lost 4 bases, J lost 4 bases, and 19 bases lay in between. The CDR3 is 16 residues long. CDR3 sequence reads: CASSSFRAGSSYGYTF. The CDR3 DNA reads TGTGCCAGCAGCTCCTTCCGGGCAGGGAGCAGCTATGGCTACACCTTC. The full variable domain, rest sourced from reference TRBV7-8 and TRBJ1-2, is GAGVSQSPRYKVAKRGQDVALRCDPISGHVSLFWYQQALGQGPEFLTYFQNEAQLDKSGLPSDRFFAERPEGSVSTLKIQRTQQEDSAVYLCASSSFRAGSSYGYTFGSGTRLTVV.

The CDR3 bases are TGCAGCGGGGGGTATACTAATGAAAAACTGTTTTTT. This encodes CSGGYTNEKLFF. The chain uses TRBV29-1 and TRBJ1-4, with D possibly TRBD1 on 5 matching bases. Trimming removed 7 bases at V and 2 bases at J, with 8 bases between. Germline lookup yields CDR1 SQVTM and CDR2 ANQGSEA. The CDR3 loop spans 12 amino acids. Full variable domain (outside the CDR3, taken from reference TRBV29-1 and TRBJ1-4): SAVISQKPSRDICQRGTSLTIQCQVDSQVTMMFWYRQQPGQSLTLIATANQGSEATYESGFVIDKFPISRPNLTFSTLTVSNMSPEDSSIYLCSGGYTNEKLFFGSGTQLSVL.

This clone was recorded only once. CDR3 protein: CASSRRETYEQYV. CDR3 bases: TGTGCCAGCAGTAGGAGGGAGACCTACGAGCAGTACGTC. This chain joins TRBV6-1 and TRBJ2-7; possible D gene TRBD2, 6 bases. This CDR3 has 13 residues. V lost 5 bases to trimming and J lost 2 bases, with 10 bases between them. CDR1 MNHNS and CDR2 SASEGT come from the germline V gene.

This CDR3 is CASSPLAGNTEAFF. The CDR3 DNA is TGTGCCAGTAGTCCTCTGGCAGGCAACACTGAAGCTTTCTTT. V is TRBV19 and J is TRBJ1-1; the D is unclear. The CDR3 totals 14 residues. The ends were cut back, 5 bases at V and 2 bases at J, with 12 bases in the middle. Germline V gene lookup returns CDR1 LNHDA and CDR2 SQIVND (reference sequence).

CDR3 protein: CASKYIKNTEAFF. Written as DNA, the CDR3 is TGTGCCAGCAAATATATCAAGAACACTGAAGCTTTCTTT. The rearrangement links TRBV2 to TRBJ1-1; D unresolved. Trimming removed 7 bases from V and 1 base from J, with 10 bases in between. The CDR3 totals 13 residues. Germline assignment: CDR1 SNHLY and CDR2 FYNNEI. The variable domain in full, with the rest retrieved from reference TRBV2 and TRBJ1-1, is EPEVTQTPSHQVTQMGQEVILRCVPISNHLYFYWYRQILGQKVEFLVSFYNNEISEKSEIFDDQFSVERPDGSNFTLKIRSTKLEDSAMYFCASKYIKNTEAFFGQGTRLTVV.

The chain combines TRBV25-1 with TRBJ1-4, with D uncertain. This CDR3 is built from 15 residues. Between the trimmed V and J ends, which lost 1 base and 0 bases, there was a span of 6 bases. Germline lookup yields CDR1 MGHDK and CDR2 SYGVNS. The CDR3 DNA is TGTGCCAGCAGTGAATGGGCAACAACTAATGAAAAACTGTTTTTT. This sequence encodes CASSEWATTNEKLFF.